This is a list of T cell receptor beta chains from one sample in a study of lymphopenia after photon versus proton radiotherapy. Measured with immunoSEQ multiplex PCR; TCRdb has only the in-frame clones, and not every one. The sample carries 14,000 or so clones, under 90% recorded once. This material consisted of peripheral blood, taken from a patient treated with photon-based radiotherapy. The receptors stem from a man aged 45-65 years with gastric cancer. Each CDR3 is given without its conserved first and last residue.

>TRBV6-6
ASSKDTNQPQH
>TRBV10-3
AISEGDTGGYT
>TRBV19
ASSPGQGTRNTEAF
>TRBV18
ASSRDSPTNEKLF
>TRBV7-3
ASSFERQETQY
>TRBV6-1
ASSEGPGGAYEQY
>TRBV5-1
ASSLTGGQETQY
>TRBV7-6
ASSGLAETQY
>TRBV9
ASSPHGTNNEQF
>TRBV6-5
ATRFDTGNYGYT
>TRBV6-6
ASSRGTGAALNPLH
>TRBV15
ATSRDKGLFETQY